This TCR beta chain was observed in a study of T cells expressing NK-cell markers. Background on the study: Among the eight sequenced donors, seven tested HCMV-seropositive and one tested seronegative. Study-level points and caveats: These clonotypes, the leaders elsewhere, also led the CD3+CD56-NKG2C+ fraction in four donors.

TCRdb re-called the 5' RACE reads; every CDR3 protein appears as one record, without DNA. This sample contains about 460,000 distinct CDR3 sequences. CDR1 and CDR2 from the germline V gene are SGHTA and FQGNSA. This CDR3 contains 14 residues. For this clonotype: What it binds is unknown.

The chain recombines TRBV7-2 with TRBJ1-1; the TRBD1 assignment by TCRdb is unverifiable without DNA. The receptor was derived from a woman in her 50s in good health. The source material was blood T cells: a sorted CD56 or NKG2C T cell subset, CD4+ or CD8+ T cells, or bulk PBMC T cells (not recorded which). CDR3 amino acids: CASSFRGLDTEAFF. The full variable domain, completed using reference TRBV7-2 and TRBJ1-1, is GAGVSQSPSNKVTEKGKDVELRCDPISGHTALYWYRQSLGQGLEFLIYFQGNSAPDKSGLPSDRFSAERTGGSVSTLTIQRTQQEDSAVYLCASSFRGLDTEAFFGQGTRLTVV.